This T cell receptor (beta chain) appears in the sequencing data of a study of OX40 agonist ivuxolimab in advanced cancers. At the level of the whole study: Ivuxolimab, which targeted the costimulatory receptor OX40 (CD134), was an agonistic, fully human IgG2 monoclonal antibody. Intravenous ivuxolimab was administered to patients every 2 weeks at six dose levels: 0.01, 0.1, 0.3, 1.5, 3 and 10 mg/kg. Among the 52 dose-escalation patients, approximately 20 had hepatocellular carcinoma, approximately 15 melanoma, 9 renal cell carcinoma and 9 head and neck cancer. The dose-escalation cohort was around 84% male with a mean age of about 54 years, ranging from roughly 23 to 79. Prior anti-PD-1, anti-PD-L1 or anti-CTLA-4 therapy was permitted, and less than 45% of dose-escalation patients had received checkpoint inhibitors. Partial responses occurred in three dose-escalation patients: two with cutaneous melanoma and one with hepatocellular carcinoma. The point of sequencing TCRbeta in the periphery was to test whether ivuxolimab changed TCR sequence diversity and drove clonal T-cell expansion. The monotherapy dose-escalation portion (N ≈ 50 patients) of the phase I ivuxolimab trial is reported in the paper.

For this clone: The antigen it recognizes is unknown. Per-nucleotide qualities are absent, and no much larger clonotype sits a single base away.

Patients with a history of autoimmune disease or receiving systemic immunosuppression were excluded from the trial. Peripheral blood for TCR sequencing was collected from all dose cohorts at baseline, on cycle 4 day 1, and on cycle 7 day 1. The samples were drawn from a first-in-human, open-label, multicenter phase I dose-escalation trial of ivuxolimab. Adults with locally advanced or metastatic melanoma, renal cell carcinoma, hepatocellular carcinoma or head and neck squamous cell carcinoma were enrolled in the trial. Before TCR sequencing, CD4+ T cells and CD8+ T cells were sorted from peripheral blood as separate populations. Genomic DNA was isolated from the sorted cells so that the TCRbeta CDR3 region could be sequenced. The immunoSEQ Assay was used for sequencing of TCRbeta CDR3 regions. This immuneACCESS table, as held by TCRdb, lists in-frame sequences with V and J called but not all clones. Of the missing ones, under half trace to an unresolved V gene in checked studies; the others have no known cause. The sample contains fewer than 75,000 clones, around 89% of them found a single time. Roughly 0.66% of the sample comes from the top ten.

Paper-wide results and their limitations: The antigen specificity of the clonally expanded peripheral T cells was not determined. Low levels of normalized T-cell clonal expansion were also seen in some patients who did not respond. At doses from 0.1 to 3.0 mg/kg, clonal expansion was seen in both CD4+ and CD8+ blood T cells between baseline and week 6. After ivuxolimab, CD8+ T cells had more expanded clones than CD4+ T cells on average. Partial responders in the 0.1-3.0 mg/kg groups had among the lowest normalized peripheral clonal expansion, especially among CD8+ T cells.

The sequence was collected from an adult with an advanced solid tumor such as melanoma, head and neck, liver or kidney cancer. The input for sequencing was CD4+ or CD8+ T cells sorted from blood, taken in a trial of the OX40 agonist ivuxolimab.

CDR3 loop: CASKFSNQPQHF. At the DNA level, the sequence is TGTGCCAGCAAATTCAGCAATCAGCCCCAGCATTTT. The chain couples TRBV5-8 to TRBJ1-5, with the D gene too uncertain to name. The germline ends are 5 bases apart after V is trimmed by 6 bases and J by 1 base. From cysteine to phenylalanine, the CDR3 is 12 amino acids long. This entry keeps only the CDR3 DNA: 36 bases, framed from base 1. The CDR1 and CDR2 encoded by the germline V gene are SGHTS and YDEGEE.